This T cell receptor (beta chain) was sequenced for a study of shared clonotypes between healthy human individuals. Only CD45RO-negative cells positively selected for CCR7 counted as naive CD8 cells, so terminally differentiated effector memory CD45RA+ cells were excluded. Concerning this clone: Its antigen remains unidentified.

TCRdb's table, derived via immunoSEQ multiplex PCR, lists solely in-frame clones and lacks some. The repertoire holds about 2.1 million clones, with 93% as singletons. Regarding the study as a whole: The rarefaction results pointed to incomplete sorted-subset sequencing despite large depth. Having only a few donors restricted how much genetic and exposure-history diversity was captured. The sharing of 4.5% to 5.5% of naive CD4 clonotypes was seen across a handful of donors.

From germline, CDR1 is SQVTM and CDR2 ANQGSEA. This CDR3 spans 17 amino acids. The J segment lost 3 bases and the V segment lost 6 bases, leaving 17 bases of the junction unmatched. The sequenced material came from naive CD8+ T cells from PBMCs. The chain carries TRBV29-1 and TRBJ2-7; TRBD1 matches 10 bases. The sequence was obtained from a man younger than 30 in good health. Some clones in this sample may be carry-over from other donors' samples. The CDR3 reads CSVGTFLPGTGDYEQYF. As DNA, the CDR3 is TGCAGCGTCGGTACTTTCCTACCCGGGACAGGGGACTACGAGCAGTACTTC.